The clone carrying this T cell receptor beta chain was recorded at least ten times. TCRdb recomputed clones from the PCR reads via MiXCR. The sample has fewer than 45,000 clones; approximately 15% are singletons. Prior to thyroid surgery, none of the patients had received any treatment. This specimen belongs to a study of metastatic and nonmetastatic thyroid tumors. V dropped 4 bases and J dropped 4 bases, with 9 bases sitting between them. The germline V gene encodes CDR1 DFQATT and CDR2 SNEGSKA (reference sequence). The CDR3 sequence is 12 residues long. The sample taken for sequencing was blood. The sequence came from a female donor with papillary thyroid cancer or a benign thyroid nodule (not recorded which). Some clones in this sample may be carry-over from other donors' samples. The rearrangement uses TRBV20-1 and TRBJ2-3; possible D gene TRBD1, 5 bases. CDR3: CSANEGADTQYF. In DNA form, the CDR3 reads TGCAGTGCTAATGAAGGGGCAGATACGCAGTATTTT.